This T cell receptor beta chain was found in a study of T-cell reconstitution after alpha-beta-depleted transplantation in children. It was with unique molecular identifiers that the TCRbeta library was prepared. Using its own MiXCR run on the PCR reads, TCRdb lists one record per CDR3 protein. The sample contains around 450,000 distinct CDR3 sequences, 8% to 11% of which appear only once. The table lists this clonotype with many counts. CDR1 is SGHRS and CDR2 is YFSETQ in the germline V gene. V shed 0 bases and J 6 bases; nucleotides not matched to a gene: 8. The CDR3 extends over 15 amino acids. Sequenced here: PBMCs, sampled before TCRalphabeta/CD19-depleted stem cell transplant. The rearrangement uses TRBV5-1 and TRBJ1-1; 7 bases map to TRBD1. This receptor was identified in a child aged 2-15 years with inherited bone marrow failure, due to receive a stem cell transplant. CDR3: CASSLAVGQGAEAFF. For the CDR3, the DNA is TGCGCCAGCAGCTTGGCAGTCGGGCAGGGGGCTGAAGCTTTCTTT. The full variable domain, in which reference TRBV5-1 and TRBJ1-1 provide the parts outside the CDR3, is KAGVTQTPRYLIKTRGQQVTLSCSPISGHRSVSWYQQTPGQGLQFLFEYFSETQRNKGNFPGRFSGRQFSNSRSEMNVSTLELGDSALYLCASSLAVGQGAEAFFGQGTRLTVV.